The 18 T cell receptor beta chains reported below all come from one sample, sequenced in a study of blood T cell repertoires in COVID-19. Repertoires were generated with immunoSEQ multiplex PCR, while TCRdb's copy carries only in-frame clones and drops some. Of 200,000 to 250,000 clones listed, about 84% are singletons. Material for sequencing was PBMCs or T cells enriched from blood (not recorded which). Receptors were obtained from a woman aged 45-60 years who had recovered from COVID-19.

The chain is built from TRBV4-3 and TRBJ2-1; TRBD2 aligns across 7 bases. V was clipped by 1 base and J by 8 bases; unmatched bases: 2. The V gene's germline CDR1 is LGHNA and CDR2 YSLEER. The CDR3 sequence is 13 residues long. The CDR3 loop is CASSQGLAYEQFF. CDR3 DNA: TGCGCCAGCAGCCAAGGACTAGCCTATGAGCAGTTCTTC.

The chain joins TRBV6-2 or TRBV6-3 to TRBJ2-3; tentatively, D is TRBD2 (6 bases). The germline V gene encodes CDR1 MNHEY and CDR2 SVGEGT. V was clipped by 6 bases and J by 4 bases, with 17 bases between them. The CDR3 consists of 15 residues. DNA of the CDR3: TGTGCCAGCAGCCCGAGCGGGCCCATTTCAGATACGCAGTATTTT. It yields the protein CASSPSGPISDTQYF.

The chain recombines TRBV11-3 with TRBJ1-1; tentative D call: TRBD1 (5 bases). V lost 5 bases to trimming and J lost 7 bases, with 14 bases between them. Germline CDR1 is SGHNT and CDR2 is YENEEA. The CDR3 is 13 amino acids. The CDR3 bases are TGTGCCAGCAGCCCTCAATGGGGCAGTGAAGCTTTCTTT. This codes for CASSPQWGSEAFF.

V is TRBV7-3 and J is TRBJ2-3; 9 bases fit TRBD1. CDR3 size: 15 residues. With 4 bases clipped from V and 1 base from J, the junction kept 3 bases outside the gene matches. Looked up from germline, CDR1 is SGHTA and CDR2 is FQGTGA. CDR3 in amino acids: CASSSWTGGTDTQYF. The CDR3 region has the DNA TGTGCCAGCAGCTCGTGGACAGGGGGCACAGATACGCAGTATTTT.

CDR3 amino acids: CASSQRRRDSYALAGYYEQYF. The CDR3 nucleotides read TGTGCCAGCAGTCAAAGACGCAGGGACTCTTATGCCCTAGCGGGATACTACGAGCAGTACTTC. The rearrangement links TRBV27 to TRBJ2-7; 9 bases line up with TRBD2. Germline loops: CDR1 MNHEY, CDR2 SMNVEV (reference sequence). This CDR3 contains 21 residues. V shed 5 bases, J shed 3 bases, and the junction held 26 bases outside the gene matches.

The rearrangement uses TRBV19 and TRBJ1-1; perhaps TRBD1 as D (5 bases). CDR1 is LNHDA and CDR2 is SQIVND in the germline V gene (reference sequence). The CDR3 contains 16 residues. Trimming removed 8 bases from V and 0 bases from J, with 19 bases in between. The CDR3 is CASLRLRVFLNTEAFF. CDR3 in DNA: TGTGCCAGTCTAAGGCTCAGGGTGTTCTTGAACACTGAAGCTTTCTTT.

The chain links TRBV3-1 (or the pseudogene TRBV3-2) to TRBJ2-5, with 12 bases identical to TRBD2. Germline V lookup: CDR1 LGHDT, CDR2 YNNKEL (reference sequence). The CDR3 runs to 16 residues. V was clipped by 2 bases and J by 4 bases; unmatched bases: 5. CDR3 coding DNA: TGTGCCAGCAGCCAACGACTAGCGGGAGATCGAGAGACCCAGTACTTC. The encoded protein is CASSQRLAGDRETQYF.

The table lists this clone with a few counts. This chain uses TRBV11-2 with TRBJ2-7, with D possibly being TRBD1 (6 bases). The V gene's germline CDR1 is SGHAT and CDR2 FQNNGV. This CDR3 comprises 15 residues. V lost 4 bases and J lost 5, with 18 bases in between. DNA for the CDR3: TGTGCCAGCAGCTCCAACAGGGTTCTCCTTCACGAGCAGTACTTC. This gives the protein CASSSNRVLLHEQYF.

This clone was recorded once. The chain recombines TRBV9 with TRBJ1-1, with TRBD1 matching 8 bases. Germline V CDR1 and CDR2: SGDLS, YYNGEE. Germline trimming cut 3 bases from V and 3 bases from J; bases unmatched to any gene: 7. CDR3 length: 15 residues. CDR3 nucleotide sequence: TGTGCCAGCAGCGGAACAGGGGGGTGGGACACTGAAGCTTTCTTT. This sequence encodes CASSGTGGWDTEAFF.

The V gene is TRBV7-2, the J gene TRBJ2-7, with 12 bases lining up with TRBD2. V trimming: 1 base; J trimming: 4 bases; junction bases outside the gene matches: 5. Germline loops: CDR1 SGHTA, CDR2 FQGNSA. The CDR3 has 16 amino acids. DNA for the CDR3: TGTGCCAGCAGCTTAGTAGGAACTAGCGGGGGGTACGAGCAGTACTTC. Its translation: CASSLVGTSGGYEQYF.

This rearrangement joins TRBV6-5 to TRBJ2-1; TRBD2 agrees at 7 bases. J was trimmed by 3 bases and V by 0 bases; bases with no gene match: 2. CDR1 and CDR2 from the germline V gene are MNHEY and SVGAGI. The CDR3 is 15 residues long. CDR3 nucleotides: TGTGCCAGCAGTTACTCAGGCGGGGGCTACAATGAGCAGTTCTTC. As protein: CASSYSGGGYNEQFF.

The chain joins TRBV19 to TRBJ2-3; D is perhaps TRBD2 (6 bases). The CDR3 consists of 17 residues. Trimming removed 7 bases at V and 1 base at J, with 21 bases between. CDR1 and CDR2 from the germline V gene are LNHDA and SQIVND (reference sequence). CDR3 region: CASTPGAAQGGTDTQYF. CDR3 DNA: TGTGCCAGTACCCCGGGAGCCGCCCAAGGGGGCACAGATACGCAGTATTTT.

The V call is TRBV28, the J call TRBJ1-1; 8 positions agree with TRBD1. The CDR3 length is 14 residues. The germline CDR1 and CDR2 sequences are MDHEN and SYDVKM. V lost 5 bases and J lost 5; bases outside the gene matches: 7. CDR3: CASSIRTGWTEAFF. DNA of the CDR3: TGTGCCAGCAGTATCCGGACAGGGTGGACTGAAGCTTTCTTT.

This clone was detected only a few times. V usage is TRBV7-2 and J usage is TRBJ1-3, with D perhaps TRBD1 (6 bases). Germline CDR1 reads SGHTA; CDR2 reads FQGNSA. CDR3 length equals 14 residues. V dropped 5 bases and J dropped 3 bases, with 11 bases sitting between them. The CDR3 protein is CASSPTGNGNTIYF. Written as DNA, the CDR3 is TGTGCCAGCAGCCCCACAGGGAATGGAAACACCATATATTTT.

The chain employs TRBV11-2 and TRBJ1-1; 9 bases are a match to TRBD1. CDR3 length equals 17 residues. CDR1 is SGHAT and CDR2 is FQNNGV in the germline V gene. Trimming removed 2 bases from V and 0 bases from J; junction bases left unmatched: 7. The CDR3 reads CASSLTPGTGMNTEAFF. The CDR3 DNA follows: TGTGCCAGCAGCTTAACACCCGGGACAGGGATGAACACTGAAGCTTTCTTT.

J is TRBJ1-5 and V is TRBV5-4, with D possibly matching TRBD1 (6 bases). The CDR3 is 13 residues long. Trimming removed 0 bases at V and 8 bases at J, with 9 bases between. The germline V gene encodes CDR1 SGHNT and CDR2 YYREEE (reference sequence). Here the CDR3 DNA reads TGTGCCAGCAGCTTGGGAGGGGGTGAGCCCCAGCATTTT. It translates to CASSLGGGEPQHF.

The chain recombines TRBV28 with TRBJ1-1; D may be TRBD1 (5 bases). V lost 2 bases and J lost 1, with 8 bases in between. CDR3 size: 14 residues. Germline loops: CDR1 MDHEN, CDR2 SYDVKM. The CDR3 DNA sequence: TGTGCCAGCAGTTTAAGGCAGGGGAACACTGAAGCTTTCTTT. Protein product: CASSLRQGNTEAFF.

Regarding this clone: Different DNA sequences within this sample yield the same CDR3. The V call is TRBV30, the J call TRBJ1-5; D might be TRBD1 (6 bases). This CDR3 spans 13 amino acids. Trimming took off 0 bases at V and 5 bases at J, with 8 bases between the two ends. Germline lookup yields CDR1 GTSNPN and CDR2 SVGIG (reference sequence). The CDR3 nucleotides are TGTGCCTGGAGTGTACAGGGCGATCAGCCCCAGCATTTT. Protein product: CAWSVQGDQPQHF. Together with reference TRBV30 and TRBJ1-5, the CDR3 gives the full variable domain: SQTIHQWPATLVQPVGSPLSLECTVEGTSNPNLYWYRQAAGRGLQLLFYSVGIGQISSEVPQNLSASRPQDRQFILSSKKLLLSDSGFYLCAWSVQGDQPQHFGDGTRLSIL.